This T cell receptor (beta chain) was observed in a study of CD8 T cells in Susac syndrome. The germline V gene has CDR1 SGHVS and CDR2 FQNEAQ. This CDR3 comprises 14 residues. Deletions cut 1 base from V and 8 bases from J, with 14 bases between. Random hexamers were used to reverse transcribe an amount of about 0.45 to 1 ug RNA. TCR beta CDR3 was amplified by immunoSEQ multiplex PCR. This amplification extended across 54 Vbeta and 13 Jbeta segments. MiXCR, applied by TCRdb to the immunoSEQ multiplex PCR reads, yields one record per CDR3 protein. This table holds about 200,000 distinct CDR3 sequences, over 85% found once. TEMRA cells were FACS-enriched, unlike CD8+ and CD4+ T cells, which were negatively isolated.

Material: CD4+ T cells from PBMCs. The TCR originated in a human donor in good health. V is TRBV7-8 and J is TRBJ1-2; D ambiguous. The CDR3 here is CASSLVVGMGGYTF. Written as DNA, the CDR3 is TGTGCCAGCAGCTTAGTAGTAGGGATGGGCGGCTACACCTTC. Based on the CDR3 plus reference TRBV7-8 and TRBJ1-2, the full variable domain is GAGVSQSPRYKVAKRGQDVALRCDPISGHVSLFWYQQALGQGPEFLTYFQNEAQLDKSGLPSDRFFAERPEGSVSTLKIQRTQQEDSAVYLCASSLVVGMGGYTFGSGTRLTVV.